Presented here are 5 T cell receptor beta chains from one specimen sequenced in a study of T cell changes during pregnancy in multiple sclerosis. TCRdb's copy holds only in-frame clones and misses some; the assay was immunoSEQ multiplex PCR. This table holds about 94,000 clones, roughly 92% found once. The sequenced sample was peripheral blood, obtained after pregnancy. The receptors derive from a female donor with multiple sclerosis, enrolled in a pregnancy study.

The V call is TRBV15, the J call TRBJ1-1, with D uncertain. Looked up from germline, CDR1 is LNHNV and CDR2 is YYDKDF (reference sequence). CDR3 length: 12 residues. V lost 1 base, J lost 7 bases, and 7 bases lay in between. In nucleotides, the CDR3 is TGTGCCACCAGCAGAGGGCGGAGTGAAGCTTTCTTT. Its protein is CATSRGRSEAFF.

V is TRBV7-2 and J is TRBJ2-1; D may be TRBD2 (6 bases). Per the germline V gene, CDR1 is SGHTA and CDR2 is FQGNSA. The V and J ends lost 2 bases and 2 bases respectively, with 13 bases between them. CDR3 size: 16 residues. The CDR3: CASSLRGRGPYNEQFF. For the CDR3, the DNA is TGTGCCAGCAGCTTACGGGGGAGAGGACCCTACAATGAGCAGTTCTTC.

This chain uses TRBV18 with TRBJ1-3; TRBD1 matches at 7 bases. With 3 bases clipped from V and 0 bases from J, the junction kept 5 bases outside the gene matches. The CDR3 runs 16 residues. Germline V lookup: CDR1 KGHSH, CDR2 LQKENI. CDR3 sequence: CASSPKTGFSGNTIYF. The CDR3 nucleotides read TGTGCCAGCTCACCGAAGACAGGGTTCTCTGGAAACACCATATATTTT.

The chain couples TRBV5-1 to TRBJ2-5, with D perhaps TRBD2 (5 bases). The CDR3 sequence is 14 residues long. V was cut by 0 bases and J by 5 bases, with 11 bases left in between. CDR1 and CDR2 from the germline V gene are SGHRS and YFSETQ. The CDR3: CASSLAGRGETQYF. As DNA, the CDR3 is TGCGCCAGCAGCTTGGCAGGTCGAGGGGAGACCCAGTACTTC.

Notes on this clone: At the DNA level, this CDR3 is encoded by other sequences in the same sample as well. The J gene is TRBJ2-7, the V gene TRBV28; D perhaps matches TRBD2 (7 bases). Germline values: CDR1 MDHEN, CDR2 SYDVKM. The V end lost 3 bases, the J end lost 2 bases, and 8 bases lay between the germline ends. The CDR3 runs to 13 residues. The CDR3 region is CASSLGGPYEQYF. The CDR3, as DNA: TGTGCCAGCAGTTTGGGGGGGCCCTACGAGCAGTACTTC.